Following are 7 T cell receptor beta chains from one sample sequenced in a study of blood T cell repertoires in COVID-19. Method: immunoSEQ multiplex PCR; TCRdb's copy keeps in-frame clones and lacks some. The sample has about 200,000 clones; about 90% are singletons. The sequenced sample was peripheral blood. These receptors all come from a young man with active or convalescent COVID-19.

The V gene is TRBV12-3 or TRBV12-4, the J gene TRBJ2-3; the D is unclear. This CDR3 region has 10 residues. Trimming stripped 7 bases from V and 6 bases from J, with 5 bases between. The CDR3 spells CASMADTQYF. CDR3 in DNA: TGTGCCAGCATGGCCGATACGCAGTATTTT.

The rearrangement links TRBV7-2 to TRBJ1-3; D gene unclear. With 0 bases removed from V and 8 bases from J, the gap between germline ends came to 14 bases. The CDR3 has 15 residues. The germline V gene has CDR1 SGHTA and CDR2 FQGNSA. This chain's CDR3 is CASSLALPYSDTIYF. In nucleotides, the CDR3 is TGTGCCAGCAGCTTAGCGCTTCCCTATTCTGACACCATATATTTT.

V usage is TRBV30 and J usage is TRBJ1-2; possibly TRBD1 for D (6 bases). CDR3 size: 14 residues. From germline, CDR1 is GTSNPN and CDR2 SVGIG (reference sequence). Trimming took 3 bases from V and 9 from J, leaving 20 bases between them. CDR3 protein: CAWSTGTSSGSYTF. The CDR3, as DNA: TGTGCCTGGAGCACCGGGACAAGCAGCGGGAGCTACACCTTC.

The chain recombines TRBV2 with TRBJ1-4; 7 nucleotides match TRBD1. This CDR3 is 13 amino acids long. Looked up from germline, CDR1 is SNHLY and CDR2 is FYNNEI. The V and J ends lost 10 bases and 7 bases, in that order; junction bases with no gene match: 9. DNA of the CDR3: TGTGCCACGCGAACAGGGGTCGCTGAAAAACTGTTTTTT. Protein: CATRTGVAEKLFF.

This chain connects TRBV10-3 to TRBJ2-5; D is unresolved. Germline V gene data show CDR1 as ENHRY and CDR2 as SYGVKD. Trimming removed 4 bases at V and 1 base at J, with 13 bases between. The CDR3 is 15 residues long. DNA for the CDR3: TGTGCCATCAGTGCCCCCGATCGAGCCCAAGAGACCCAGTACTTC. Protein: CAISAPDRAQETQYF.

This chain uses TRBV18 with TRBJ1-5; 7 bases match TRBD1. J lost 7 bases, V lost 3 bases, and 6 bases had no gene match. This CDR3 comprises 14 residues. The V gene's germline CDR1 is KGHSH and CDR2 LQKENI. CDR3 residues: CASSPLQGKQPQHF. The CDR3 nucleotides read TGTGCCAGCTCACCGCTACAGGGGAAACAGCCCCAGCATTTT.

This chain connects TRBV18 to TRBJ1-1, with TRBD1 matching 10 bases. After removal of 1 base from V and 4 bases from J, the junction contained 9 bases not matched to a gene. The CDR3 spans 17 residues. Per germline, CDR1 KGHSH and CDR2 LQKENI. CDR3 nucleotide sequence: TGTGCCAGCTCACCACAGGGGGACAGGGGCACGGGCACTGAAGCTTTCTTT. Translating it yields CASSPQGDRGTGTEAFF. Full variable domain (rest looked up from reference TRBV18 and TRBJ1-1): NAGVMQNPRHLVRRRGQEARLRCSPMKGHSHVYWYRQLPEEGLKFMVYLQKENIIDESGMPKERFSAEFPKEGPSILRIQQVVRGDSAAYFCASSPQGDRGTGTEAFFGQGTRLTVV.